This TCR beta chain came from a study of CD8+CD57+ T cells in acquired aplastic anemia. Points from the study as a whole: Overlapping CD8+ CDR3 repertoires of patients and controls contained approximately 28 shared sequences.

This clonotype has only one observation. Its antigen remains unknown. It was patients with CD8+CD57+ cell expansion by flow cytometry who were chosen for sequencing. The germline gives CDR1 SGHVS, CDR2 FQNEAQ. There are 16 residues in the CDR3. V gave up 5 bases and J gave up 0 bases, with 15 bases separating them. Investigators profiled TCR beta VDJ and CDR3 from genomic DNA template. TCRdb reprocessed the reads via MiXCR and lists one record per CDR3 protein. The sample records about 150,000 distinct CDR3 sequences, around half being singletons. This sequence originates from a human donor with aplastic anemia. The chain couples TRBV7-8 to TRBJ2-3; D ambiguous. Sample: sorted CD4+, CD8+, or CD8+CD57+ T cells (not recorded which) from PBMCs. This CDR3 is CASSTPSHPSTDTQYF. CDR3 sequence (DNA): TGTGCCAGCAGCACTCCCAGTCACCCTAGCACAGATACGCAGTATTTT. Variable domain in full (rest from reference TRBV7-8 and TRBJ2-3): GAGVSQSPRYKVAKRGQDVALRCDPISGHVSLFWYQQALGQGPEFLTYFQNEAQLDKSGLPSDRFFAERPEGSVSTLKIQRTQQEDSAVYLCASSTPSHPSTDTQYFGPGTRLTVL.